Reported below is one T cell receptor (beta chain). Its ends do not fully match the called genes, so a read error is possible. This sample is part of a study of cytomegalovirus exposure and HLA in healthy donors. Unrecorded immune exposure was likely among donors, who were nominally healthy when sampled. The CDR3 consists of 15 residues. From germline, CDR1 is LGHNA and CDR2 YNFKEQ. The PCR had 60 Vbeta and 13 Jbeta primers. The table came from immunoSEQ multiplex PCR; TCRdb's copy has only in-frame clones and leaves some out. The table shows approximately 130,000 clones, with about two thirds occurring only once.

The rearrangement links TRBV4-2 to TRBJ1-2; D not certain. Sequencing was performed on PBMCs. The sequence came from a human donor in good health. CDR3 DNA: TGTGCCGGCAGCCAAGATTTATCGGCAGGTCCTCACTACACCTTC. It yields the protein CAGSQDLSAGPHYTF.